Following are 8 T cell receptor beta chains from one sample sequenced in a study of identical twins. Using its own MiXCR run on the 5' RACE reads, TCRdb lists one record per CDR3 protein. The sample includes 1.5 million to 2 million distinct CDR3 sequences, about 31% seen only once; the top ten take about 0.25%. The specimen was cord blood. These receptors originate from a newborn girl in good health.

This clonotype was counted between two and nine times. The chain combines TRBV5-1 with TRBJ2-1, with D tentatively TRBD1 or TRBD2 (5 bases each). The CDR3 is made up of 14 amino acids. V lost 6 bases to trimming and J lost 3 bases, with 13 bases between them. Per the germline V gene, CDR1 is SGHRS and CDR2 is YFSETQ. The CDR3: CASKIGEYYNEQFF. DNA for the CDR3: TGCGCCAGCAAAATAGGGGAGTACTACAATGAGCAGTTCTTC.

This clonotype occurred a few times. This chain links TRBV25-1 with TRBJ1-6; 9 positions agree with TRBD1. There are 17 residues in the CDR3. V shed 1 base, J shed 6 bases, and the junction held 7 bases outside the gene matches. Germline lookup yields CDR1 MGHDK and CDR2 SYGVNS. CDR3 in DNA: TGTGCCAGCAGTGAATCGGAAACAGGGGGCATTAATTCACCCCTCCACTTT. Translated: CASSESETGGINSPLHF.

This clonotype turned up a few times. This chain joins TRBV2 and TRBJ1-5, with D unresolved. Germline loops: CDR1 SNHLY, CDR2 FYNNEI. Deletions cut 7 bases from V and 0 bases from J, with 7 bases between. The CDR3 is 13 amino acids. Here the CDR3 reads CASNRYSNQPQHF. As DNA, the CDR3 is TGTGCCAGCAACCGTTATAGCAATCAGCCCCAGCATTTT.

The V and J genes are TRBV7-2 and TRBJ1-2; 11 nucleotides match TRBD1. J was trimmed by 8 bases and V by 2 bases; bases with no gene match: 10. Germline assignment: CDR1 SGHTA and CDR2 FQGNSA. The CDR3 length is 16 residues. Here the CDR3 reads CASSLPQGQGVDGYTF. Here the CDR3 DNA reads TGTGCCAGCAGCTTACCTCAGGGACAGGGGGTTGACGGCTACACCTTC.

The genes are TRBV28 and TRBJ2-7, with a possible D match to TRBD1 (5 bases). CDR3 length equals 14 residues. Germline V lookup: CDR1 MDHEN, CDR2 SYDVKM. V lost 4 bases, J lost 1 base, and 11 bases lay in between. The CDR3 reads CASSYQGRSYEQYF. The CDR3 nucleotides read TGTGCCAGCAGTTACCAGGGTAGGTCCTACGAGCAGTACTTC.

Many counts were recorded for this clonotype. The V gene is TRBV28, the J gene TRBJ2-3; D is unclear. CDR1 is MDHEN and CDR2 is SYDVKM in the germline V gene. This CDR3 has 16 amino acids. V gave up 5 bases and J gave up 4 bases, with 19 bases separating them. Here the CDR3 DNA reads TGTGCCAGCAGTCTAGTAGAGATAACCTTAGCAGATACGCAGTATTTT. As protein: CASSLVEITLADTQYF.

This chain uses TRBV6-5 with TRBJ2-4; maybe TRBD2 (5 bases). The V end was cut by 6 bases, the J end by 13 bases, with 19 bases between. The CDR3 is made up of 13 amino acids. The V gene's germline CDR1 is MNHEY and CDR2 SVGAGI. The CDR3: CASSPFPGNEQYF. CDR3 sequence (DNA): TGTGCCAGCAGCCCCTTCCCGGGGAATGAGCAGTACTTC.

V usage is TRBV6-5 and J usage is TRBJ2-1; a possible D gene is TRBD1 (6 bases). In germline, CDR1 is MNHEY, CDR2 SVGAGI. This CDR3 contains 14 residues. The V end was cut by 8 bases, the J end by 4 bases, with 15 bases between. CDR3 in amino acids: CASGPITGYNEQFF. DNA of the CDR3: TGTGCCAGCGGCCCAATTACAGGGTACAATGAGCAGTTCTTC.